A single sample gave rise to the 4 T cell receptor beta chains below, sequenced in a study of blood T cell repertoires in COVID-19. The table came from immunoSEQ multiplex PCR; TCRdb's copy has only in-frame clones and leaves some out. This sample has roughly 570,000 clones, with roughly 91% found just once. Sample: peripheral blood. The origin of the receptors is a woman between 45 and 65 years old with COVID-19, enrolled during active disease.

Comment on this clone: Different DNA sequences within this sample yield the same CDR3. The J gene is TRBJ1-2, the V gene TRBV9; 7 nucleotides agree with TRBD1. The germline V gene encodes CDR1 SGDLS and CDR2 YYNGEE. After removal of 6 bases from V and 3 bases from J, the junction contained 8 bases not matched to a gene. The CDR3 has 14 residues. CDR3 nucleotide sequence: TGTGCCAGCACCCCAACAGGGGAGGACTATGGCTACACCTTC. Translated: CASTPTGEDYGYTF.

The chain employs TRBV5-8 and TRBJ1-5; TRBD1 agrees at 8 bases. The CDR3 spans 18 residues. The ends lost 0 bases at V and 2 bases at J; junction bases unmatched: 10. Germline values: CDR1 SGHTS, CDR2 YDEGEE. In DNA form, the CDR3 reads TGTGCCAGCAGCTTGGCTGAGAACAGGGGGTTCGGCAATCAGCCCCAGCATTTT. It translates to CASSLAENRGFGNQPQHF.

The chain has TRBV18 and TRBJ1-1, with D perhaps TRBD1 (5 bases). This CDR3 is 14 amino acids long. CDR1 KGHSH and CDR2 LQKENI come from the germline V gene. V lost 7 bases and J lost 5, with 17 bases in between. The DNA of the CDR3 is TGTGCCAGCTTCCCGGGACCCGGGAGAACTGAAGCTTTCTTT. This translates into CASFPGPGRTEAFF. Combining the CDR3 with reference TRBV18 and TRBJ1-1 gives the whole variable domain NAGVMQNPRHLVRRRGQEARLRCSPMKGHSHVYWYRQLPEEGLKFMVYLQKENIIDESGMPKERFSAEFPKEGPSILRIQQVVRGDSAAYFCASFPGPGRTEAFFGQGTRLTVV.

The rearrangement links TRBV5-1 to TRBJ1-5; D remains unclear. The CDR3 has 13 residues. V lost 4 bases, J lost 3 bases, and 8 bases lay in between. Germline CDR1 SGHRS, CDR2 YFSETQ. CDR3 residues: CASSSGVNQPQHF. The CDR3 DNA reads TGCGCCAGCAGCAGCGGGGTCAATCAGCCCCAGCATTTT.